This TCR beta chain was recorded in a study of human T cells and chemical hapten exposure. In the study overall: Patients, chiefly female, had alopecia areata, totalis or universalis. Findings of the study overall: Expanded TCRs created a significantly greater count of big CDR3 similarity clusters than controls did. Sensitizing to DPC left TCRs with a frequency above 1 in 1000 unaltered.

Germline CDR1 SEHNR, CDR2 FQNEAQ (reference sequence). Trimming removed 1 base at V and 4 bases at J, with 12 bases between. The CDR3 sequence is 15 residues long. This clonotype has more than one count but fewer than ten. Its antigen is unidentified. From the RACE reads, TCRdb called clonotypes with MiXCR, one entry per CDR3 protein. The data contain around 110,000 distinct CDR3 sequences, 9% to 13% of them singletons. Time point indicated: patch test 1, 2 weeks after DPC sensitization. Treatment specified: therapeutic diphenylcyclopropenone sensitization with weekly scalp DPC. The starting material was whole blood, obtained in connection with sensitization to the hapten diphenylcyclopropenone (DPC). The sequence was obtained from a woman aged 45 to 65 with alopecia areata. Some clones in this sample may be carry-over from other donors' samples. This chain joins TRBV7-9 and TRBJ2-3; D is unclear. The CDR3: CASSLVLARADTQYF. CDR3 sequence (DNA): TGTGCCAGCAGCTTAGTTCTCGCCCGCGCAGATACGCAGTATTTT.